The 11 T cell receptor beta chains given below trace back to one sample, sequenced in a study of T cell responses to AZD1222 COVID-19 vaccine. Only in-frame clones appear in the TCRdb table, and some are missing; sequencing was by immunoSEQ multiplex PCR. This table has about 110,000 clones, around 96% appearing once. The input for sequencing was peripheral blood, taken on day 0 of AZD1222 vaccination. Receptors were obtained from an adult in good health.

The J gene is TRBJ2-2, the V gene TRBV3-1 (or the pseudogene TRBV3-2); unclear D gene. CDR1 and CDR2 from the germline V gene are LGHDT and YNNKEL (reference sequence). The CDR3 has 13 residues. V was shortened by 1 base and J by 5 bases, with 5 bases between the two germline ends. CDR3 in amino acids: CASSQGLTGELFF. The CDR3 DNA reads TGTGCCAGCAGCCAAGGTCTAACCGGGGAGCTGTTTTTT.

The rearrangement joins TRBV19 to TRBJ2-1; D is possibly TRBD2 (6 bases). The CDR3 has 14 amino acids. Germline loops: CDR1 LNHDA, CDR2 SQIVND (reference sequence). The V and J ends lost 2 bases and 8 bases respectively, with 13 bases between them. The DNA of the CDR3 is TGTGCCAGTAGTATAAGAGGAGGGGTAGATGAGCAGTTCTTC. Translated, it gives CASSIRGGVDEQFF.

This chain joins TRBV7-9 and TRBJ2-1; a weak D match, TRBD1 (7 bases). Germline V gene data show CDR1 as SEHNR and CDR2 as FQNEAQ (reference sequence). V was pared by 3 bases and J by 3 bases, with 18 bases between. The CDR3 contains 17 residues. CDR3 sequence (DNA): TGTGCCAGCAGCTTTGGGGGGAACAGGGGTTTCTACAATGAGCAGTTCTTC. It codes for CASSFGGNRGFYNEQFF.

V is TRBV7-2 and J is TRBJ2-3; 9 nucleotides align to TRBD2. The CDR3 is 16 amino acids. V shed 3 bases and J 3 bases; nucleotides not matched to a gene: 7. Germline V CDR1 and CDR2: SGHTA, FQGNSA. This CDR3 is CASSFRAGGATDTQYF. The CDR3 bases are TGTGCCAGCAGCTTTAGGGCGGGGGGGGCGACAGATACGCAGTATTTT.

The chain couples TRBV6-5 to TRBJ2-2; D possibly corresponds to TRBD1 (6 bases). Trimming took off 0 bases at V and 4 bases at J, with 9 bases between the two ends. The CDR3 totals 15 residues. The V gene's germline CDR1 is MNHEY and CDR2 SVGAGI. CDR3 DNA: TGTGCCAGCAGTTACTCACAGGGTCGCACCGGGGAGCTGTTTTTT. Translated: CASSYSQGRTGELFF.

The gene calls are TRBV6-1 and TRBJ2-1, with 9 bases that match TRBD2. This CDR3 has 16 residues. V trimming: 4 bases; J trimming: 0 bases; junction bases outside the gene matches: 4. CDR1 and CDR2 (germline): MNHNS, SASEGT. The CDR3 region has the DNA TGTGCCAGCAGTGGGACTAGCGCGAGCTCCTACAATGAGCAGTTCTTC. Encoded protein: CASSGTSASSYNEQFF.

The chain uses TRBV7-9 and TRBJ2-1; no clear D gene. CDR1 and CDR2 (germline): SEHNR, FQNEAQ (reference sequence). CDR3 length: 15 residues. With 3 bases removed from V and 6 bases from J, the gap between germline ends came to 15 bases. The CDR3 region is CASSFQIAQINEQFF. CDR3 nucleotide sequence: TGTGCCAGCAGCTTTCAAATCGCCCAAATCAATGAGCAGTTCTTC.

Here the CDR3 DNA reads TGTGCCAGCAGTGAGGGGGAAGGGAACTACGAGCAGTACTTC. Amino acids: CASSEGEGNYEQYF. The chain is built from TRBV25-1 and TRBJ2-7, with D perhaps matching TRBD1 or TRBD2 (5 bases each). The V and J ends lost 3 bases and 3 bases respectively, with 12 bases between them. This CDR3 is 14 amino acids long. Germline CDR1 and CDR2: MGHDK and SYGVNS.

The chain links TRBV19 to TRBJ1-2; D remains unclear. This CDR3 comprises 16 residues. Germline CDR1 reads LNHDA; CDR2 reads SQIVND (reference sequence). Trimming stripped 4 bases from V and 1 base from J, with 16 bases between. The CDR3 DNA reads as TGTGCCAGTAGTACCCCGGGCAGGCCTAATAACTATGGCTACACCTTC. Encoded protein: CASSTPGRPNNYGYTF.

The V call is TRBV19, the J call TRBJ1-4, with D hard to call. The CDR3 runs 13 residues. Trimming left V 8 bases short and J 5 bases short, with 12 bases between. The V gene's germline CDR1 is LNHDA and CDR2 SQIVND (reference sequence). As DNA, the CDR3 is TGTGCCAGTTTAGGACGCGAGAATGAAAAACTGTTTTTT. Translated, it gives CASLGRENEKLFF.

V gene TRBV11-3 combines with J gene TRBJ2-2; 8 nucleotides agree with TRBD1. Germline values: CDR1 SGHNT, CDR2 YENEEA. The junction had 2 bases not matched to a gene; V was cut back by 5 bases and J by 0 bases. The CDR3 totals 15 residues. This CDR3 reads CASSPGGTNTGELFF. CDR3 nucleotides: TGTGCCAGCAGCCCAGGGGGCACGAACACCGGGGAGCTGTTTTTT.